Below are 10 T cell receptor beta chains sequenced from a single sample in a study of shared clonotypes between healthy human individuals. Assay: immunoSEQ multiplex PCR; the TCRdb copy retains only in-frame clones and omits some. The sample records approximately 2,300,000 clones, about 90% being singletons. Sequencing was done on a sample of naive CD4+ T cells from PBMCs. Described subset: CD45RA+ positively selected. Receptors were obtained from a man younger than 35 in good health. Some clones in this sample may be carry-over from other donors' samples.

The chain couples TRBV9 to TRBJ1-1; D gene unclear. V dropped 0 bases and J dropped 4 bases, with 10 bases sitting between them. Looked up from germline, CDR1 is SGDLS and CDR2 is YYNGEE. This CDR3 spans 14 amino acids. The CDR3 DNA reads as TGTGCCAGCAGCGTAGATAGCCAGACCACTGAAGCTTTCTTT. It codes for CASSVDSQTTEAFF.

This clone was seen just once. The chain employs TRBV5-4 and TRBJ1-3, with a possible D match to TRBD1 (5 bases). Germline V gene data show CDR1 as SGHNT and CDR2 as YYREEE (reference sequence). The CDR3 is made up of 12 amino acids. Trimming removed 0 bases from V and 13 bases from J, with 11 bases in between. The CDR3 nucleotides are TGTGCCAGCAGCTTGGAGGGGAGGAGGATATATTTT. This sequence encodes CASSLEGRRIYF. Full variable domain (remainder filled in from reference TRBV5-4 and TRBJ1-3): ETGVTQSPTHLIKTRGQQVTLRCSSQSGHNTVSWYQQALGQGPQFIFQYYREEENGRGNFPPRFSGLQFPNYSSELNVNALELDDSALYLCASSLEGRRIYFGEGSWLTVV.

About this clone itself: An end of the junction differs from the germline gene, which may be a read error. This chain uses TRBV6-5 with TRBJ2-5, with D hard to call. Germline V gene lookup returns CDR1 MNHEY and CDR2 SVGAGI. This CDR3 has 12 amino acids. The CDR3, as DNA: TGTGCCAGCAGTTCGGGCCAAGGTCGACCGAACTTC. Its protein product is CASSSGQGRPNF.

The V gene is TRBV6-5, the J gene TRBJ1-1, with D perhaps TRBD1 (5 bases). Deletions cut 2 bases from V and 10 bases from J, with 14 bases between. Germline V CDR1 and CDR2: MNHEY, SVGAGI. The CDR3 totals 13 residues. This CDR3 reads CASSYEGKQVAFF. DNA for the CDR3: TGTGCCAGCAGTTACGAGGGGAAACAGGTAGCTTTCTTT.

Note on this clone: Distinct nucleotide sequences in the sample also encode this CDR3. CDR3 in DNA: TGTGCCAGCAGCTTAAGAGGTGATCAGCCCCAGCATTTT. Protein sequence: CASSLRGDQPQHF. This chain uses TRBV7-2 with TRBJ1-5; D gene uncertain. Germline values: CDR1 SGHTA, CDR2 FQGNSA. The CDR3 runs 13 residues. V lost 2 bases and J 5 bases, leaving 7 bases between the germline ends.

CDR3: CASSIRRGSTDTQYF. The CDR3 bases are TGTGCCAGTAGTATAAGGCGGGGAAGCACAGATACGCAGTATTTT. The V and J genes are TRBV19 and TRBJ2-3, with D tentatively TRBD2 (6 bases). Germline V gene data show CDR1 as LNHDA and CDR2 as SQIVND (reference sequence). There are 15 residues in the CDR3. Trimming removed 2 bases from V and 0 bases from J, with 9 bases in between.

The rearrangement links TRBV19 to TRBJ1-1, with D unresolved. The CDR3 length is 12 residues. Trimming removed 5 bases from V and 7 bases from J, with 11 bases in between. The germline V gene has CDR1 LNHDA and CDR2 SQIVND (reference sequence). CDR3 sequence reads: CASSFTWGEAFF. The CDR3 nucleotides read TGTGCCAGTAGTTTCACCTGGGGTGAAGCTTTCTTT.

This sequence joins TRBV29-1 and TRBJ2-1, with D hard to call. Trimming removed 7 bases from V and 0 bases from J, with 13 bases in between. Germline loops: CDR1 SQVTM, CDR2 ANQGSEA. The CDR3 runs 14 residues. In nucleotides, the CDR3 is TGCAGCGGAAACGGTGTGGGCTCCTACAATGAGCAGTTCTTC. It encodes CSGNGVGSYNEQFF.

The chain recombines TRBV5-4 with TRBJ2-5, with a weak D call TRBD2 (6 bases). CDR3 length equals 17 residues. Germline values: CDR1 SGHNT, CDR2 YYREEE (reference sequence). Trimming pared 4 bases from V and 5 bases from J, leaving 24 bases between. Here the CDR3 DNA reads TGTGCCAGCAGCCGAGAACCCAGGACTAACCTCGTGGAGACCCAGTACTTC. This translates into CASSREPRTNLVETQYF. The variable domain in full, completed from reference TRBV5-4 and TRBJ2-5, reads ETGVTQSPTHLIKTRGQQVTLRCSSQSGHNTVSWYQQALGQGPQFIFQYYREEENGRGNFPPRFSGLQFPNYSSELNVNALELDDSALYLCASSREPRTNLVETQYFGPGTRLLVL.

The chain is built from TRBV25-1 and TRBJ1-1, with D perhaps matching TRBD1 (5 bases). Trimming removed 1 base from V and 6 bases from J, with 9 bases in between. Germline CDR1 reads MGHDK; CDR2 reads SYGVNS. The CDR3 length is 13 residues. The CDR3 reads CASSELAGPEAFF. The CDR3 DNA reads as TGTGCCAGCAGTGAATTGGCAGGGCCTGAAGCTTTCTTT.